The source of this T cell receptor (beta chain) is a study of T cells in Graves' hyperthyroidism and ophthalmopathy. From RNA transcripts, TCR beta CDR3 regions were amplified. A first-round RT-PCR of the TCR CDR3 used the HTBI primer set. MiXCR, applied by TCRdb to the multiplex PCR reads, yields one record per CDR3 protein. The data show under 350,000 distinct CDR3 sequences, approximately 22% seen once. To note about this clonotype: Germline and junction disagree at one end, which may indicate a read error.

This CDR3 is built from 17 residues. The gene calls are TRBV12-3 or TRBV12-4 and TRBJ2-1; TRBD1 might be the D (6 bases). The receptor was isolated from a woman aged 45-65 years with Graves' hyperthyroidism. Input material: blood. CDR3 loop: CASVPHSWGRSYNKQFF. The CDR3 region has the DNA TGTGCCAGCGTCCCCCACTCGTGGGGGCGCTCCTACAATAAGCAGTTCTTC.